The next 9 T cell receptor beta chains were all read from a single sample in a study of shared clonotypes between healthy human individuals. Measured with immunoSEQ multiplex PCR; TCRdb has only the in-frame clones, and not every one. The sample holds some 2.1 million clones, around 96% seen once. The naive CD8 fraction comprised CD45RO-negative cells positively selected for CCR7 and excluded terminally differentiated effector memory CD45RA+ cells. The sequenced sample was naive CD8+ T cells sorted from blood. The receptors were sampled from a man younger than 35 in good health.

The V gene is TRBV27, the J gene TRBJ1-1, with 9 positions matching TRBD1. Germline CDR1 is MNHEY and CDR2 is SMNVEV (reference sequence). V was pared by 4 bases and J by 4 bases, with 4 bases of the junction left unmatched. The CDR3 consists of 14 residues. The CDR3 nucleotides read TGTGCCAGCAGTTGGACAGGGGCAAGCACTGAAGCTTTCTTT. Amino acid sequence: CASSWTGASTEAFF.

V gene TRBV4-3 combines with J gene TRBJ1-2; 7 bases agree with TRBD1. CDR3 length equals 15 residues. Trimming at V came to 4 bases and at J to 5 bases, leaving 10 bases not matched to a gene. The germline V gene encodes CDR1 LGHNA and CDR2 YSLEER. The CDR3 DNA sequence: TGCGCCAGCAGCCCCGCTTCGACAGGGCAGTATGGCTACACCTTC. Protein sequence: CASSPASTGQYGYTF.

The chain is built from TRBV9 and TRBJ1-2; D gene uncertain. The CDR3 extends over 13 amino acids. Germline V gene data show CDR1 as SGDLS and CDR2 as YYNGEE. Between the trimmed V and J ends, which lost 0 bases and 3 bases, there was a span of 6 bases. The CDR3, as DNA: TGTGCCAGCAGCGTAGGGGTAGACTATGGCTACACCTTC. Translating gives CASSVGVDYGYTF.

The chain is built from TRBV7-9 and TRBJ2-7; D ambiguous. There are 13 residues in the CDR3. The germline CDR1 and CDR2 sequences are SEHNR and FQNEAQ (reference sequence). Trimming stripped 4 bases from V and 6 bases from J, with 13 bases between. CDR3 DNA: TGTGCCAGCAGCTCCCGGTTCCCCGGCGAGCAGTACTTC. It encodes CASSSRFPGEQYF.

The gene calls are TRBV30 and TRBJ1-1, with 7 bases matching TRBD1. Germline CDR1 GTSNPN, CDR2 SVGIG (reference sequence). V was pared by 5 bases and J by 0 bases, with 9 bases of the junction left unmatched. This CDR3 is built from 15 residues. The CDR3 DNA follows: TGTGCCTGGGACAACAGGGGTCTTATGAACACTGAAGCTTTCTTT. Amino acid sequence: CAWDNRGLMNTEAFF.

V and J are TRBV27 and TRBJ2-3, with TRBD2 matching over 15 bases. This CDR3 contains 19 residues. Unmatched junction bases numbered 10, after V lost 3 bases and J lost 3 bases. Per the germline V gene, CDR1 is MNHEY and CDR2 is SMNVEV (reference sequence). As DNA, the CDR3 is TGTGCCAGCAGTTTTGTTCGGACTAGCGGGGGGGCTGAAACAGATACGCAGTATTTT. This gives the protein CASSFVRTSGGAETDTQYF.

As concerns this clone: Different DNA sequences within this sample yield the same CDR3. The chain recombines TRBV2 with TRBJ1-1; D remains unclear. CDR1 is SNHLY and CDR2 is FYNNEI in the germline V gene. The CDR3 runs 13 residues. V was clipped by 1 base and J by 1 base, with 4 bases between them. CDR3 residues: CASSEVGNTEAFF. The CDR3 nucleotides read TGTGCCAGCAGTGAAGTAGGGAACACTGAAGCTTTCTTT.

J is TRBJ2-5 and V is TRBV2; 12 nucleotides align to TRBD1. V shed 5 bases, J shed 5 bases, and the junction held 6 bases outside the gene matches. Per the germline V gene, CDR1 is SNHLY and CDR2 is FYNNEI. The CDR3 length is 15 residues. The CDR3 sequence: CASSPGTGGLETQYF. CDR3 DNA: TGTGCCAGCAGTCCCGGGACAGGGGGCTTGGAGACCCAGTACTTC.

The chain is built from TRBV9 and TRBJ2-7; either TRBD1 or TRBD2 may supply D (6 bases each). The germline V and J ends were trimmed by 3 bases and 6 bases, with 13 bases remaining between them. The CDR3 loop spans 13 amino acids. Germline-derived CDR1 and CDR2 are SGDLS and YYNGEE. CDR3 amino acids: CASSETRGGEQYF. The CDR3 DNA reads as TGTGCCAGCAGCGAGACCAGGGGAGGCGAGCAGTACTTC.